This entry lists 24 T cell receptor beta chains sequenced from one sample in a study of OX40 agonist ivuxolimab in advanced cancers. The protocol was immunoSEQ multiplex PCR, while the TCRdb copy is restricted to in-frame clones and leaves out a portion. The sample gives about 59,000 clones, 85% to 90% of which show up once; approximately 0.39% is in the top ten. The material sequenced was CD4+ or CD8+ T cells sorted from blood, taken in a trial of the OX40 agonist ivuxolimab. These receptors all come from an adult with an advanced solid tumor such as melanoma, head and neck, liver or kidney cancer.

V gene TRBV2 combines with J gene TRBJ1-5; no reliable D call. Trimming took off 8 bases at V and 2 bases at J, with 7 bases between the two ends. This CDR3 is 12 amino acids long. Germline CDR1 reads SNHLY; CDR2 reads FYNNEI. CDR3 region: CASGRGNQPQHF. The CDR3 nucleotides read TGTGCCAGCGGGAGGGGCAATCAGCCCCAGCATTTT.

The chain has TRBV6-5 and TRBJ1-6; 9 bases are a match to TRBD1. Germline assignment: CDR1 MNHEY and CDR2 SVGAGI. The length of the CDR3 is 12 residues. Trimming at V came to 11 bases and at J to 7 bases, leaving 3 bases not matched to a gene. Here the CDR3 DNA reads TGTGCCGGCGACAGGGGGAATTCACCCCTCCACTTT. It codes for CAGDRGNSPLHF.

The gene calls are TRBV7-9 and TRBJ2-5; D is possibly TRBD1 (6 bases). The germline V gene encodes CDR1 SEHNR and CDR2 FQNEAQ (reference sequence). Trimming stripped 3 bases from V and 1 base from J, with 9 bases between. This CDR3 region has 14 residues. The CDR3 protein is CASSFMGAQETQYF. CDR3 nucleotide sequence: TGTGCCAGCAGCTTTATGGGGGCCCAAGAGACCCAGTACTTC.

The CDR3 sequence is CASSPRRDQETQYF. CDR3 nucleotide sequence: TGTGCCAGCTCACCGCGCAGGGACCAAGAGACCCAGTACTTC. The genes are TRBV18 and TRBJ2-5; D possibly corresponds to TRBD1 (5 bases). There are 14 residues in the CDR3. CDR1 and CDR2 (germline): KGHSH, LQKENI. V gave up 3 bases and J gave up 0 bases, with 8 bases separating them.

The genes are TRBV5-1 and TRBJ2-5; no firm D call. This CDR3 is built from 13 residues. Per germline, CDR1 SGHRS and CDR2 YFSETQ. Trimming took 4 bases from V and 2 from J, leaving 9 bases between them. The CDR3 DNA follows: TGCGCCAGCAGCGACGGGTCGCAAGAGACCCAGTACTTC. Amino acid sequence: CASSDGSQETQYF.

This clone was seen once. This chain connects TRBV7-3 to TRBJ2-1; weak D call: TRBD2 (6 bases). V shed 1 base and J shed 7 bases, with 17 bases lying between them. The CDR3 spans 16 residues. CDR1 and CDR2 from the germline V gene are SGHTA and FQGTGA. CDR3 amino acids: CASSLRGGTGRNEQFF. In DNA form, the CDR3 reads TGTGCCAGCAGCTTAAGGGGCGGGACGGGTAGGAATGAGCAGTTCTTC.

This chain's CDR3 is CASSPRRGRLTEAFF. The CDR3 region has the DNA TGTGCCAGCAGCCCTCGTCGGGGTAGACTCACTGAAGCTTTCTTT. V and J are TRBV7-8 and TRBJ1-1; unclear D gene. The CDR3 contains 15 residues. Deletions cut 5 bases from V and 4 bases from J, with 17 bases between. The germline gives CDR1 SGHVS, CDR2 FQNEAQ.

V is TRBV28 and J is TRBJ2-7; 7 bases agree with TRBD1. Germline CDR1 MDHEN, CDR2 SYDVKM. Trimming removed 7 bases from V and 0 bases from J; junction bases left unmatched: 6. This CDR3 comprises 14 residues. The CDR3 nucleotides are TGTGCCAGCAATTTGGACAGGTTCTCCTACGAGCAGTACTTC. Protein product: CASNLDRFSYEQYF.

Written as DNA, the CDR3 is TGTGCCAGCAGCTCGCAGGGCCCCCTACGAAAGTATGAGCAGTTCTTC. This encodes CASSSQGPLRKYEQFF. V usage is TRBV5-4 and J usage is TRBJ2-1, with TRBD1 as a possible D gene (5 bases). The CDR3 has 16 amino acids. Germline V CDR1 and CDR2: SGHNT, YYREEE (reference sequence). V was trimmed by 3 bases and J by 8 bases, leaving 21 bases between them.

The table lists this clone with a count of one. This sequence joins TRBV28 and TRBJ1-2; tentative D call: TRBD1 (6 bases). There are 16 residues in the CDR3. V lost 4 bases, J lost 4 bases, and 19 bases lay in between. In germline, CDR1 is MDHEN, CDR2 SYDVKM. The chain's CDR3 is CASSSPLDSVLYGYTF. For the CDR3, the DNA is TGTGCCAGCAGTTCACCCCTGGACAGCGTGCTCTATGGCTACACCTTC.

This chain joins TRBV7-9 and TRBJ1-1; TRBD1 agrees at 8 bases. V shed 10 bases, J shed 5 bases, and the junction held 12 bases outside the gene matches. Per the germline V gene, CDR1 is SEHNR and CDR2 is FQNEAQ (reference sequence). CDR3 length equals 14 residues. CDR3 sequence: CAMKTGQGGTEAFF. The CDR3 region has the DNA TGTGCCATGAAGACAGGACAGGGAGGGACTGAAGCTTTCTTT.

The chain joins TRBV11-2 to TRBJ1-1; D not certain. The germline V gene has CDR1 SGHAT and CDR2 FQNNGV. V was clipped by 0 bases and J by 1 base, with 9 bases between them. This CDR3 comprises 15 residues. CDR3 amino acids: CASSLDPSANTEAFF. The CDR3 DNA sequence: TGTGCCAGCAGCTTAGATCCCTCGGCGAACACTGAAGCTTTCTTT.

The J gene is TRBJ1-4, the V gene TRBV7-9; D call uncertain. V was shortened by 2 bases and J by 5 bases, with 9 bases between the two germline ends. The length of the CDR3 is 14 residues. The germline V gene encodes CDR1 SEHNR and CDR2 FQNEAQ (reference sequence). The CDR3 protein is CASSLTPLNEKLFF. In DNA, the CDR3 is TGTGCCAGCAGCTTAACACCCTTAAATGAAAAACTGTTTTTT.

The chain carries TRBV5-4 and TRBJ2-5; a weak D match, TRBD2 (6 bases). The V gene lost 1 base and the J gene lost 7 bases, with 14 bases spanning the gap. Looked up from germline, CDR1 is SGHNT and CDR2 is YYREEE (reference sequence). The CDR3 is 14 amino acids. CDR3 in amino acids: CASSLWGGTGTQYF. The DNA for the CDR3 is TGTGCCAGCAGCTTGTGGGGCGGGACGGGGACCCAGTACTTC.

The rearrangement links TRBV13 to TRBJ2-6; maybe TRBD1 (5 bases). CDR3 length equals 19 residues. Looked up from germline, CDR1 is PRHDT and CDR2 is FYEKMQ (reference sequence). V gave up 0 bases and J gave up 0 bases, with 15 bases separating them. CDR3 sequence (DNA): TGTGCCAGCAGCTTAGGTCTCCAGGGTCCTCACTCTGGGGCCAACGTCCTGACTTTC. It yields the protein CASSLGLQGPHSGANVLTF.

The chain employs TRBV2 and TRBJ2-7, with D unclear. The ends were cut back, 6 bases at V and 0 bases at J, with 6 bases in the middle. The CDR3 length is 12 residues. Germline V gives CDR1 SNHLY, CDR2 FYNNEI. In DNA form, the CDR3 reads TGTGCCAGCAGGAGAAGCTCCTACGAGCAGTACTTC. Translated: CASRRSSYEQYF.

V gene TRBV5-1 combines with J gene TRBJ2-3, with TRBD2 as a possible D gene (6 bases). The CDR3 spans 16 residues. The germline V gene has CDR1 SGHRS and CDR2 YFSETQ. Trimming took off 6 bases at V and 0 bases at J, with 17 bases between the two ends. CDR3 region: CASTLDGGTSTDTQYF. The CDR3 DNA sequence: TGCGCCAGCACTTTGGACGGAGGGACTAGCACAGATACGCAGTATTTT.

The chain carries TRBV7-8 and TRBJ1-2, with D perhaps matching TRBD1 (5 bases). V shed 0 bases and J shed 3 bases, with 20 bases lying between them. Germline CDR1 and CDR2: SGHVS and FQNEAQ. This CDR3 has 18 amino acids. CDR3 in amino acids: CASSLAGAGGSGDYGYTF. The CDR3 nucleotides read TGTGCCAGCAGCTTAGCAGGGGCTGGGGGATCGGGCGACTATGGCTACACCTTC.

This clone was observed a handful of times. This chain uses TRBV19 with TRBJ2-6; 8 positions agree with TRBD1. This CDR3 is built from 19 residues. The germline V gene encodes CDR1 LNHDA and CDR2 SQIVND (reference sequence). With V trimmed by 5 bases and J by 1 base, 13 bases remained unmatched. The CDR3 bases are TGTGCCAGTAGTGTCGACAGGGGACGGGGAGGATCTGGGGCCAACGTCCTGACTTTC. Its translation: CASSVDRGRGGSGANVLTF.

The gene calls are TRBV5-1 and TRBJ2-2; TRBD1 matches at 10 bases. Germline lookup yields CDR1 SGHRS and CDR2 YFSETQ. The CDR3 is made up of 21 amino acids. After removal of 0 bases from V and 1 base from J, the junction contained 15 bases not matched to a gene. The DNA of the CDR3 is TGCGCCAGCAGCTTGGATCCCTGGGACAGGGGCGGCCTTCAGAACACCGGGGAGCTGTTTTTT. Its protein is CASSLDPWDRGGLQNTGELFF.

The chain uses TRBV5-1 and TRBJ2-2; D remains ambiguous. V was trimmed by 0 bases and J by 1 base, leaving 4 bases between them. The CDR3 length is 14 residues. CDR1 and CDR2 (germline): SGHRS, YFSETQ. In DNA, the CDR3 is TGCGCCAGCAGCTTGGCTGGGAACACCGGGGAGCTGTTTTTT. Protein sequence: CASSLAGNTGELFF.

This chain uses TRBV5-4 with TRBJ1-2; tentative D call: TRBD1 (5 bases). The CDR3 sequence is 13 residues long. V gave up 2 bases and J gave up 2 bases, with 7 bases separating them. CDR1 and CDR2 (germline): SGHNT, YYREEE (reference sequence). The CDR3 nucleotides are TGTGCCAGCAGCTTAGAGGGGAACTATGGCTACACCTTC. Translated, it gives CASSLEGNYGYTF.

This clone was observed once. This rearrangement joins TRBV5-1 to TRBJ2-7; tentatively, D is TRBD2 (5 bases). Germline V lookup: CDR1 SGHRS, CDR2 YFSETQ. The CDR3 has 14 amino acids. V lost 2 bases to trimming and J lost 1 base, with 10 bases between them. The CDR3 DNA is TGCGCCAGCAGCTTTCGGACTGCTTCCTACGAGCAGTACTTC. This sequence encodes CASSFRTASYEQYF.

The V call is TRBV4-1, the J call TRBJ2-3, with 8 bases lining up with TRBD2. Trimming took 3 bases from V and 1 from J; bases not matched to a gene: 6. The CDR3 has 16 residues. Germline V gene data show CDR1 as MGHRA and CDR2 as YSYEKL. For the CDR3, the DNA is TGCGCCAGCAGCCAGTACCATAGCGGGGGCACAGATACGCAGTATTTT. Its protein product is CASSQYHSGGTDTQYF.